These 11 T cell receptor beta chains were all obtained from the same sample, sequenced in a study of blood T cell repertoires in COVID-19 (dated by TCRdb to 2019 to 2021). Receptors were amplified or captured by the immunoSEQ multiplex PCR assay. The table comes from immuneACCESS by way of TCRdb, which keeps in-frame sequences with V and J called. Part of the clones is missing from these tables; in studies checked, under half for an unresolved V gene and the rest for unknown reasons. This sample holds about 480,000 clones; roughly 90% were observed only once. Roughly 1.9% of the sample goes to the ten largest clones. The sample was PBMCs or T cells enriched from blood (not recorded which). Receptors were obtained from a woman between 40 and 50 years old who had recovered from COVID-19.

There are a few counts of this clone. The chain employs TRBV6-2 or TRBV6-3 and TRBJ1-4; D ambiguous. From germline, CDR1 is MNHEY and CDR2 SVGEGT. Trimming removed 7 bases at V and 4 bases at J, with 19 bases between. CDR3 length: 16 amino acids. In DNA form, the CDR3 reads TGTGCCAGCACCCCACGCGAGACAACCGATAATGAAAAACTGTTTTTT. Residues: CASTPRETTDNEKLFF.

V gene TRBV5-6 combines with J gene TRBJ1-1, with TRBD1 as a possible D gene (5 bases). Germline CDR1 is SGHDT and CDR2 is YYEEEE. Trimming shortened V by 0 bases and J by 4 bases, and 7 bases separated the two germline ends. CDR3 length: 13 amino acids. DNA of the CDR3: TGTGCCAGCAGCTTGGGCGGGGGCACTGAAGCTTTCTTT. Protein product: CASSLGGGTEAFF.

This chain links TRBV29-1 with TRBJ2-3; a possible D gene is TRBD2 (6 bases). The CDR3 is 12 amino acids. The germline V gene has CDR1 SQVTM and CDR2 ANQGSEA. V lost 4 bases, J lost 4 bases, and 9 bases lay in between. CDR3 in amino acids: CSVAPSADTQYF. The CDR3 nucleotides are TGCAGCGTTGCACCTAGCGCAGATACGCAGTATTTT.

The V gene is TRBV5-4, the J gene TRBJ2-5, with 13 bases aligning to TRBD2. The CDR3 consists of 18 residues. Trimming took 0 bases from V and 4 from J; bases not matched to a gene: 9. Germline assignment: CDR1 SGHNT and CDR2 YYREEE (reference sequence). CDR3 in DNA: TGTGCCAGCAGCTTGGAGGGGACTAGCGGGATGGTATTAGAGACCCAGTACTTC. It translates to CASSLEGTSGMVLETQYF.

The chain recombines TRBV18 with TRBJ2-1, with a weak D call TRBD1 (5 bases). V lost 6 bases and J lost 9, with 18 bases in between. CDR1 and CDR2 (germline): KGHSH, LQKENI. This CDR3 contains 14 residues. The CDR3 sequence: CASSTSWQGGEQFF. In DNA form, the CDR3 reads TGTGCCAGCTCGACCTCGTGGCAGGGCGGTGAGCAGTTCTTC. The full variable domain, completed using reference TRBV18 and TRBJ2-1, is NAGVMQNPRHLVRRRGQEARLRCSPMKGHSHVYWYRQLPEEGLKFMVYLQKENIIDESGMPKERFSAEFPKEGPSILRIQQVVRGDSAAYFCASSTSWQGGEQFFGPGTRLTVL.

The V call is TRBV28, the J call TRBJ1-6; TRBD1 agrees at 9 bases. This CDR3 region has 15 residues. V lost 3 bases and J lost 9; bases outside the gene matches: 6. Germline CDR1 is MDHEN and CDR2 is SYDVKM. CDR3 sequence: CASSFRDRVTSPLHF. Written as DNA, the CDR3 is TGTGCCAGCAGTTTCCGGGACAGGGTAACTTCACCCCTCCACTTT.

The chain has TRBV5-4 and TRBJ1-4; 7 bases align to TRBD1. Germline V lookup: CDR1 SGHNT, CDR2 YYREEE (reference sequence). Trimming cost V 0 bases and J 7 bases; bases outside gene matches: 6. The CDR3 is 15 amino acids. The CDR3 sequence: CASSLGPGGGEKLFF. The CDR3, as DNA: TGTGCCAGCAGCTTGGGGCCAGGGGGTGGTGAAAAACTGTTTTTT.

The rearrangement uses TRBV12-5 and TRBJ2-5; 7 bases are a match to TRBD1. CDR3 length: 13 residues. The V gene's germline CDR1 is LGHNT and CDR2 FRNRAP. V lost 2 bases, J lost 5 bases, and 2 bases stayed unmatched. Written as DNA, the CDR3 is TGTGCTAGTGGTTTGACAGGGGTCGAGACCCAGTACTTC. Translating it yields CASGLTGVETQYF.

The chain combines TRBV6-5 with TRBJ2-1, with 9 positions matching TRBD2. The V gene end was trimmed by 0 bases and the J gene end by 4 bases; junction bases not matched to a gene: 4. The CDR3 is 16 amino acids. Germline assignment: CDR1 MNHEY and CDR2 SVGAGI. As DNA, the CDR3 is TGTGCCAGCAGTTACTCTGGGGCGGGAGGGTACAATGAGCAGTTCTTC. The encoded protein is CASSYSGAGGYNEQFF.

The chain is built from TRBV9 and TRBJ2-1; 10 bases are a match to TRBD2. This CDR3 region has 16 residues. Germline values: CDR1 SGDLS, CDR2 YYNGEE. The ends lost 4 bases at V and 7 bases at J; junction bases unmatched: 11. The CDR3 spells CASSPAGAGGINEQFF. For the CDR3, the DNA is TGTGCCAGCAGCCCCGCCGGAGCGGGAGGGATAAATGAGCAGTTCTTC. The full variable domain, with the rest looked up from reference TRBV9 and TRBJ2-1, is DSGVTQTPKHLITATGQRVTLRCSPRSGDLSVYWYQQSLDQGLQFLIQYYNGEERAKGNILERFSAQQFPDLHSELNLSSLELGDSALYFCASSPAGAGGINEQFFGPGTRLTVL.

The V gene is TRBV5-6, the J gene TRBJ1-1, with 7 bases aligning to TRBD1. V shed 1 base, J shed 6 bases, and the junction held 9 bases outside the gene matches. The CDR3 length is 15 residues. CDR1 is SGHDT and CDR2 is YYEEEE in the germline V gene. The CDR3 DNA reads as TGTGCCAGCAGCTTGCTCCCAGGGGGGATTCCTGAAGCTTTCTTT. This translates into CASSLLPGGIPEAFF.